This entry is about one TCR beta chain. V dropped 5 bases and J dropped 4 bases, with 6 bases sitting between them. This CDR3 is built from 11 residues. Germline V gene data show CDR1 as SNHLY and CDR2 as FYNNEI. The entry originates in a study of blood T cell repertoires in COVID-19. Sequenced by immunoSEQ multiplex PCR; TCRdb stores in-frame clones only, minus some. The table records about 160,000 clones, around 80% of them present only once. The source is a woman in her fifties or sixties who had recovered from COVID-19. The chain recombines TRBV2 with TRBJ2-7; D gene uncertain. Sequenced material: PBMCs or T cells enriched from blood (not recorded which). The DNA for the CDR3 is TGTGCCAGCAGTCTACTGTACGAGCAGTACTTC. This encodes CASSLLYEQYF.